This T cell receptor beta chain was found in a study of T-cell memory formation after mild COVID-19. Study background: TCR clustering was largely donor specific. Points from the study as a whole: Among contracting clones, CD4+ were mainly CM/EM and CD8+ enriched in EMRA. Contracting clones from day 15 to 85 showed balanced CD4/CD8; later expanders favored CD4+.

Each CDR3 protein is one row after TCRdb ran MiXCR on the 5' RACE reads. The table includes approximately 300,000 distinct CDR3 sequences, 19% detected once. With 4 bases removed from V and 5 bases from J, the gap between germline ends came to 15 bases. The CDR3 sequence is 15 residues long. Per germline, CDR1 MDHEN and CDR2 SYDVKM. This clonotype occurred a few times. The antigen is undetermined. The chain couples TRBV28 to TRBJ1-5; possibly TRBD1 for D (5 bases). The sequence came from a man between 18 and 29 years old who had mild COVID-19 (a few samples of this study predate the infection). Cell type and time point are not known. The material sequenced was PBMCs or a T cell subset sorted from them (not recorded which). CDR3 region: CASSSPSGYDQPQHF. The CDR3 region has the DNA TGTGCCAGCAGTTCCCCTTCAGGGTATGATCAGCCCCAGCATTTT.